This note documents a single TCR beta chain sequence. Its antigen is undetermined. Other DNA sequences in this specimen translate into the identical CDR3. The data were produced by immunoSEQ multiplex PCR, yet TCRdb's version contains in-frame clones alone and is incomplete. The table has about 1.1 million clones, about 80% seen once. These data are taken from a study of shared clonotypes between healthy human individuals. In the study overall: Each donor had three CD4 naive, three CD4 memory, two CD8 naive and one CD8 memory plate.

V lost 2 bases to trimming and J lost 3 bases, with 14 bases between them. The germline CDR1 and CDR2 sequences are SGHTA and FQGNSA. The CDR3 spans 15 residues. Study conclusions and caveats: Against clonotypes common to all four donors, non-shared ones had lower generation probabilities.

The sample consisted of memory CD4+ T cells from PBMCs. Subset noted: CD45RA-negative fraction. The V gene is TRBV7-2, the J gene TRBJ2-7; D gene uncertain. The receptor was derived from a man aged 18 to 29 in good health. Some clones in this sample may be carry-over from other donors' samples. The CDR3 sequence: CASSLSRVESYEQYF. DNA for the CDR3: TGTGCCAGCAGCTTAAGCCGGGTAGAGAGCTACGAGCAGTACTTC.